This is a list of T cell receptor beta chains from one sample in a study of T cells after yellow fever vaccination. TCRdb redid the calling of the 5' RACE reads with MiXCR, one entry per CDR3 protein. The sample yields 300,000 or so distinct CDR3 sequences, roughly 7% seen once. The input for sequencing was PBMCs, taken roughly 47 days after the first yellow fever vaccination. Receptor source: a man younger than 35 who received the YFV17D yellow fever vaccine. Each CDR3 is given with its conserved first and last residue. Fields, in order: V gene, CDR3 protein.

V: TRBV7-3
CDR3: CASSLDTNTEAFF

V: TRBV5-4
CDR3: CASSPGTWSSGANVLTF

V: TRBV7-2
CDR3: CASSLFAYSSSTDTQYF

V: TRBV5-1
CDR3: CASSLNTMGGGELDTQYF

V: TRBV27
CDR3: CASSVRTGFYEQYF

V: TRBV5-1
CDR3: CASSLVVGTGEEKLFF

V: TRBV28
CDR3: CAVPEGPYNEQFF

V: TRBV6-2/TRBV6-3
CDR3: CASSRHSGETQYF

V: TRBV6-1
CDR3: CASRQRDRDTGELFF

V: TRBV7-9
CDR3: CASSFVISGVADTQYF

V: TRBV10-3
CDR3: CAISEGGDGSYEQYF

V: TRBV7-9
CDR3: CASSPGRRRGDTQYF

V: TRBV18
CDR3: CASSPQKNQPQHF

V: TRBV6-5
CDR3: CASSYSRGLALGEQYF

V: TRBV20-1
CDR3: CSARDRRRDSGRSGELFF

V: TRBV4-3
CDR3: CASSQELGSYNEQFF

V: TRBV7-2
CDR3: CASSLLAGGNTGELFF

V: TRBV29-1
CDR3: CSVTAGHLRTEAFF

V: TRBV9
CDR3: CASQWDRGGELFF

V: TRBV7-9
CDR3: CASKGLATDTQYF

V: TRBV7-8
CDR3: CASKGGYNSPLHF

V: TRBV20-1
CDR3: CSARDPLAVSYEQYF

V: TRBV5-1
CDR3: CASSLVKQGVVTEAFF

V: TRBV9
CDR3: CASSEGGGSSNGYTF

V: TRBV20-1
CDR3: CSASLRGSSNQPQHF

V: TRBV7-2
CDR3: CASSLASGQGNEKLFF

V: TRBV7-9
CDR3: CASSLVGGLNEKLFF

V: TRBV5-1
CDR3: CASSLPGGDTDTQYF

V: TRBV6-5
CDR3: CASSYYSGKETQYF

V: TRBV5-5
CDR3: CASDTGGRSYEQYF

V: TRBV7-9
CDR3: CASSLEGQFFATNEKLFF

V: TRBV5-6
CDR3: CASSLEGGGVYNEQFF

V: TRBV6-5
CDR3: CASSYSRFVDQPQHF

V: TRBV27
CDR3: CASRATSLSTDTQYF

V: TRBV7-3
CDR3: CASSSNSGGANTGELFF

V: TRBV6-1
CDR3: CASWRGKGQPQHF

V: TRBV18
CDR3: CASSFVGANGYTF

V: TRBV7-2
CDR3: CASSLLRGTGNEQYF

V: TRBV7-2
CDR3: CASSLSLARVAFF

V: TRBV9
CDR3: CASSVNIAGFTDTQYF

V: TRBV20-1
CDR3: CSVPNIAGGAYNEQFF

V: TRBV18
CDR3: CASSPRPVEGQPQHF

V: TRBV11-2
CDR3: CASSLDTSGGRYNEQFF

V: TRBV4-1
CDR3: CASSPGPADEKLFF

V: TRBV5-6
CDR3: CASSFYSRLQETQYF

V: TRBV10-3
CDR3: CAISQGATGQPQHF

V: TRBV7-2
CDR3: CASSLGANYGYTF

V: TRBV12-3/TRBV12-4
CDR3: CASSSRDGDDEQYF

V: TRBV20-1
CDR3: CSVFGEYNEQFF

V: TRBV7-2
CDR3: CASSLDPGGHSPLHF

V: TRBV11-2
CDR3: CASSLDGWDSKRINYGYTF

V: TRBV18
CDR3: CASSPQGTGRETQYF

V: TRBV7-2
CDR3: CASTETGAWVDTQYF

V: TRBV27
CDR3: CASSIRRKDFDGYTF